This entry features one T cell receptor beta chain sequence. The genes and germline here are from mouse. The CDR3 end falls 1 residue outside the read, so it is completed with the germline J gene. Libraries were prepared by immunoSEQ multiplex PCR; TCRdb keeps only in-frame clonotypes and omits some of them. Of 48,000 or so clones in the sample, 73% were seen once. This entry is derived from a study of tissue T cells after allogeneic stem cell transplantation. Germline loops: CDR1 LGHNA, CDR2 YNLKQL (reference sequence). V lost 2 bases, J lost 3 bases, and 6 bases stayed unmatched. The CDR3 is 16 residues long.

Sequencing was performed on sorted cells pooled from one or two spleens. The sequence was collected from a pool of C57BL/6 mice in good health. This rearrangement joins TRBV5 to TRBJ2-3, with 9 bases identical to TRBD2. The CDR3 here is CASSQNGGARAETLYF. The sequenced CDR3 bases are TGTGCCAGCAGCCAAAATGGGGGGGCGCGGGCAGAAACGCTGTAT.